The rows below give T cell receptor beta chains drawn from one sample of a study of T cell repertoires in cytomegalovirus infection. These TCRs are of unknown antigen specificity. One entry per CDR3 protein results from TCRdb running MiXCR on the reads. The repertoire includes 250,000 to 400,000 distinct CDR3 sequences, just under 25% of them detected once, and 13% sits in the top ten. The sequences come from cultured PBMCs, collected from culture after CMV antigen stimulation. The receptors were sampled from a human donor in good health (CMV status not recorded). Some clones in this sample may be carry-over from other donors' samples. CDR3s include the opening cysteine and the closing phenylalanine or tryptophan. D genes are given only for firm matches. Where a row states a size, it is once, few, many or the class of an expanded clone; other rows omit it.

clone size,J gene,V gene,D gene,CDR3 DNA,CDR3 protein
few,TRBJ1-2,TRBV4-3,-,TGCGCCAGCAGCCAACTACAGAGTAACTATGGCTACACCTTC,CASSQLQSNYGYTF
-,TRBJ2-2,TRBV14,-,TGTGCCAGCAGCCAAGTCCCCTTGGGCAGTGGCACCGGGGAGCTGTTTTTT,CASSQVPLGSGTGELFF
-,TRBJ2-4,TRBV25-1,TRBD1,TGTGCCAGCGCCCCGGGACAGGGGGAAAACATTCAGTACTTC,CASAPGQGENIQYF
-,TRBJ2-2,TRBV7-7,TRBD2,TGTGCTAGCAGCGATCTAGCGGGAGCCACCGGGGAGCTGTTTTTT,CASSDLAGATGELFF
-,TRBJ2-7,TRBV7-9,TRBD1,TGTGCCAGCAGCTACACCCGACAGGGGGCTGGCGAGCAGTACTTC,CASSYTRQGAGEQYF
once,TRBJ2-5,TRBV18,-,TGTGCCAGCTCACCGAAGTCAGAGACCCAGTACTTC,CASSPKSETQYF
few,TRBJ2-1,TRBV11-1,-,TGTGCCAGCAGCCCTACCGGGACCCAAGGCGAAGAGCAGTTCTTC,CASSPTGTQGEEQFF
few,TRBJ1-2,TRBV6-5,-,TGTGCCAGCAGCCTCACACGGGGCTATGGCTACACCTTC,CASSLTRGYGYTF
-,TRBJ2-5,TRBV11-3,TRBD2,TGTGCCAGCAGCTTAGGTCGGACTAGCGGGACCGGGGAGACCCAGTACTTC,CASSLGRTSGTGETQYF
many,TRBJ2-5,TRBV7-2,-,TGTGCCAGCAGCTCGCCTCTCTCGGGCCAAGAGACCCAGTACTTC,CASSSPLSGQETQYF
-,TRBJ2-1,TRBV27,TRBD2,TGTGCCAGCAGTGGCGGGACTAGAGGCGTCTATGAGCAGTTCTTC,CASSGGTRGVYEQFF
-,TRBJ1-3,TRBV18,-,TGTGCCAGCTCACCATTCGCACCGGGGAATCAAGGAAACACCATATATTTT,CASSPFAPGNQGNTIYF
few,TRBJ2-3,TRBV9,TRBD2,TGTGCCAGCAGCGGACTAAGCGGGACTGGAGATACGCAGTATTTT,CASSGLSGTGDTQYF
-,TRBJ1-6,TRBV14,-,TGTGCCAGCAGCCAAGATGACCCCGTGGTGTCGCCCCTCCACTTT,CASSQDDPVVSPLHF
-,TRBJ2-7,TRBV4-2,TRBD2,TGTGCCAGCAGCCGAACCGGGACTAGCGGCTACGAGCAGTACTTC,CASSRTGTSGYEQYF
many,TRBJ2-3,TRBV12-3/TRBV12-4,TRBD2,TGTGCCAGCAGTTCCCGGGAGAGCGGGAATACGCAGTATTTT,CASSSRESGNTQYF
few,TRBJ1-5,TRBV12-3/TRBV12-4,TRBD1,TGTGCCAGCAGTAAGGACAGGGGACTTAATCAGCCCCAGCATTTT,CASSKDRGLNQPQHF
few,TRBJ2-7,TRBV7-8,-,TGTGCCAGCAGCTACTACGGGACCCTCTACGAGCAGTACTTC,CASSYYGTLYEQYF
-,TRBJ2-1,TRBV7-3,TRBD2,TGTGCCAGCAGCCGCGCCGGCGGGGTAGCGGGAGATCGGGAGCAGTTCTTC,CASSRAGGVAGDREQFF
few,TRBJ1-2,TRBV10-2,-,TGCGCCAGCAGCGAGGGGATTAACTATGGCTACACCTTC,CASSEGINYGYTF
-,TRBJ1-5,TRBV19,-,TGTGCCAGTAGTGGATTGTCAGGGGTAGATCAGCCCCAGCATTTT,CASSGLSGVDQPQHF
-,TRBJ2-3,TRBV29-1,-,TGCAGCGTTGTCCCCCAGCGGAGGCATAGCACAGATACGCAGTATTTT,CSVVPQRRHSTDTQYF
many,TRBJ2-5,TRBV7-2,TRBD1,TGTGCCAGCAGCTCAAAAGGGGGGACAGGGCAGGAGACCCAGTACTTC,CASSSKGGTGQETQYF
many,TRBJ1-1,TRBV7-8,-,TGTGCCAGCAGTCCTCAGGGGATCGGCACTGAAGCTTTCTTT,CASSPQGIGTEAFF
-,TRBJ2-3,TRBV5-4,TRBD2,TGTGCCAGCAGCCCGGTGGGGGGGACAGATACGCAGTATTTT,CASSPVGGTDTQYF
many,TRBJ1-1,TRBV7-2,-,TGTGCCAGCAGCTTCGGGGGGAGGCGGCGATTTCCTACTGAAGCTTTCTTT,CASSFGGRRRFPTEAFF
few,TRBJ2-1,TRBV7-2,-,TGTGCCAGCAGCTTAATGGACGGACAGTTCTTC,CASSLMDGQFF
few,TRBJ2-3,TRBV4-1,-,TGCGCCAGCAGCCAACCTCCTGCTAGCACAGATACGCAGTATTTT,CASSQPPASTDTQYF
-,TRBJ2-5,TRBV7-8,-,TGTGCCAGCAGACTCGATTCTAGTTTTGGGACCCAGTACTTC,CASRLDSSFGTQYF
many,TRBJ2-6,TRBV5-1,-,TGCGCCAGCAGCTTGGTGGTCACCACCGCTTCTGGGGCCAACGTCCTGACTTTC,CASSLVVTTASGANVLTF
few,TRBJ2-1,TRBV15,-,TGTGCCACCAGCAGAAACTTAGCGGTAGGTGGAAATGAGCAGTTCTTC,CATSRNLAVGGNEQFF
-,TRBJ1-1,TRBV28,-,TGTGCCAGCAGTTACCACCTTTGGGGGCGGACTGAAGCTTTCTTT,CASSYHLWGRTEAFF
-,TRBJ2-5,TRBV4-1,TRBD2,TGCGCCAGCAGTTCAAGCGGGAGTGAGACCCAGTACTTC,CASSSSGSETQYF
few,TRBJ2-1,TRBV6-2/TRBV6-3,TRBD2,TGTGCCAGCAGTTACTCGGCTAGCGGGAGCGATGAGCAGTTCTTC,CASSYSASGSDEQFF